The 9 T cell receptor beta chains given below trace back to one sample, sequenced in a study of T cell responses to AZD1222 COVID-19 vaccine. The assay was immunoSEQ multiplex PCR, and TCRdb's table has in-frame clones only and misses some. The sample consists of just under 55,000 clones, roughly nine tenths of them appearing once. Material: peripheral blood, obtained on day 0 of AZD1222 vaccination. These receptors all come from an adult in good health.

The CDR3 sequence is CASSLGDRVTDTQYF. For the CDR3, the DNA is TGTGCCAGCAGCCTCGGGGACAGAGTCACAGATACGCAGTATTTT. The chain recombines TRBV9 with TRBJ2-3; 7 nucleotides align to TRBD1. This CDR3 has 15 residues. The V gene's germline CDR1 is SGDLS and CDR2 YYNGEE. V lost 4 bases to trimming and J lost 2 bases; unmatched junction nucleotides: 7.

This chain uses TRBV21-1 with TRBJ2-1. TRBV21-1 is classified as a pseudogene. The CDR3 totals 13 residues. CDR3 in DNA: TGTGCCAGCAGCAAAGTCCACCATAATGAGCAGTTCTTC. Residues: CASSKVHHNEQFF.

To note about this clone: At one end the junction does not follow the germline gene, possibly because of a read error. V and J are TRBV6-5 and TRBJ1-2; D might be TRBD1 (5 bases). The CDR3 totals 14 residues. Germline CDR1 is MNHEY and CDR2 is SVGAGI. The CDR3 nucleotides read TGTGCCAGCAGGCGAGTCCGGGACGATGGGATTTTCTGTTTC. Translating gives CASRRVRDDGIFCF.

CDR3 loop: CASSPEAGETEAFF. CDR3 coding DNA: TGTGCCAGCAGCCCTGAGGCGGGTGAGACTGAAGCTTTCTTT. The chain uses TRBV5-6 and TRBJ1-1, with no clear D. The V and J ends lost 4 bases and 5 bases respectively, with 15 bases between them. This CDR3 is 14 amino acids long. Per germline, CDR1 SGHDT and CDR2 YYEEEE.

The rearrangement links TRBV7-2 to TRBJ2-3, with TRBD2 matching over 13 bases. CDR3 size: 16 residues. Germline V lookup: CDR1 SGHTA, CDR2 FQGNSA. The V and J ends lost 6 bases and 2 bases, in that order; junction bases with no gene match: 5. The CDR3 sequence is CASSPTSGGVTDTQYF. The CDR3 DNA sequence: TGTGCCAGCAGTCCCACTAGCGGGGGGGTCACAGATACGCAGTATTTT.

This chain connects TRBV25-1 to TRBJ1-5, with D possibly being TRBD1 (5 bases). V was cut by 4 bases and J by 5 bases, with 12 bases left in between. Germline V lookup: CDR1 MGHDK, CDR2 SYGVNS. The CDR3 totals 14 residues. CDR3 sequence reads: CASSAGTYYQPQHF. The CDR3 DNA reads TGTGCCAGCAGTGCGGGGACCTACTATCAGCCCCAGCATTTT. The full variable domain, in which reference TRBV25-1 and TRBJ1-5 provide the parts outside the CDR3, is EADIYQTPRYLVIGTGKKITLECSQTMGHDKMYWYQQDPGMELHLIHYSYGVNSTEKGDLSSESTVSRIRTEHFPLTLESARPSHTSQYLCASSAGTYYQPQHFGDGTRLSIL.

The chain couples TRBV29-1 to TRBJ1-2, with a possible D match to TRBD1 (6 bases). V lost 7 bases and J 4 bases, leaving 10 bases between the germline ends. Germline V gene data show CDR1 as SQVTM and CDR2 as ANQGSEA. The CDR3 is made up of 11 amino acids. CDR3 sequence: CSAGDFYGYTF. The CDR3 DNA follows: TGCAGCGCAGGGGATTTCTATGGCTACACCTTC.

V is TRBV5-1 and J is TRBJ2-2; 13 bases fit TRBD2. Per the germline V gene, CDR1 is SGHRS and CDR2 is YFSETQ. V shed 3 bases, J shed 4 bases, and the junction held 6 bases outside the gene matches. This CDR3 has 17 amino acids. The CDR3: CASSSGTSGVLTGELFF. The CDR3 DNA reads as TGCGCCAGCAGCTCCGGGACTAGCGGGGTACTCACCGGGGAGCTGTTTTTT.

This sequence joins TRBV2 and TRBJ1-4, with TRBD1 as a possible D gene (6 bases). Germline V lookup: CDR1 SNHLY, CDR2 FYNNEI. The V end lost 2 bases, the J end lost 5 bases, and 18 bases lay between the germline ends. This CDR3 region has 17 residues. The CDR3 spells CASSERKRSGANEKLFF. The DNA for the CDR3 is TGTGCCAGCAGTGAACGTAAAAGGTCGGGGGCGAATGAAAAACTGTTTTTT. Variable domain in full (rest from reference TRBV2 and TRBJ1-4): EPEVTQTPSHQVTQMGQEVILRCVPISNHLYFYWYRQILGQKVEFLVSFYNNEISEKSEIFDDQFSVERPDGSNFTLKIRSTKLEDSAMYFCASSERKRSGANEKLFFGSGTQLSVL.